The 21 T cell receptor beta chains presented below share a single source sample, sequenced in a study of shared clonotypes between healthy human individuals. Only CD45RO-negative cells positively selected for CCR7 counted as naive CD8 cells, so terminally differentiated effector memory CD45RA+ cells were excluded. The repertoire was sequenced with immunoSEQ multiplex PCR; TCRdb's copy has only in-frame clones and lacks some. Of under 600,000 clones listed, more than 95% were seen once; the top ten hold roughly 0.29%. The sample comprised naive CD8+ T cells sorted from blood. These receptors came from a man aged 25-40 years in good health.

The chain carries TRBV14 and TRBJ1-1; tentatively, D is TRBD1 (6 bases). V was clipped by 3 bases and J by 0 bases, with 8 bases between them. The CDR3 sequence is 14 residues long. Germline CDR1 is SGHDN and CDR2 is FVKESK. CDR3 protein: CASSQDRMNTEAFF. DNA of the CDR3: TGTGCCAGCAGCCAGGACAGAATGAACACTGAAGCTTTCTTT. The full variable domain, its missing parts supplied by reference TRBV14 and TRBJ1-1, is EAGVTQFPSHSVIEKGQTVTLRCDPISGHDNLYWYRRVMGKEIKFLLHFVKESKQDESGMPNNRFLAERTGGTYSTLKVQPAELEDSGVYFCASSQDRMNTEAFFGQGTRLTVV.

Concerning this clone: The same CDR3 is also encoded by other DNA sequences in this sample. CDR3 residues: CASSLGDRSYEQYF. The CDR3 DNA sequence: TGTGCCAGCAGCTTGGGGGACCGGTCCTACGAGCAGTACTTC. The chain carries TRBV5-4 and TRBJ2-7, with D perhaps given as TRBD1 or TRBD2 (5 bases each). The germline CDR1 and CDR2 sequences are SGHNT and YYREEE (reference sequence). V lost 0 bases to trimming and J lost 1 base, with 8 bases between them. CDR3 length: 14 amino acids. The whole variable domain, filled in from reference TRBV5-4 and TRBJ2-7, reads ETGVTQSPTHLIKTRGQQVTLRCSSQSGHNTVSWYQQALGQGPQFIFQYYREEENGRGNFPPRFSGLQFPNYSSELNVNALELDDSALYLCASSLGDRSYEQYFGPGTRLTVT.

The chain has TRBV2 and TRBJ2-3, with unresolved D. Germline values: CDR1 SNHLY, CDR2 FYNNEI. V was shortened by 1 base and J by 6 bases, with 8 bases between the two germline ends. The CDR3 runs 13 residues. CDR3 coding DNA: TGTGCCAGCAGTGAAGGCTGGATGGATACGCAGTATTTT. Translating it yields CASSEGWMDTQYF.

The chain is built from TRBV14 and TRBJ2-7; 9 nucleotides match TRBD2. Per the germline V gene, CDR1 is SGHDN and CDR2 is FVKESK. The J segment lost 2 bases and the V segment lost 5 bases, leaving 4 bases of the junction unmatched. The CDR3 has 14 amino acids. CDR3 sequence reads: CASSWASGAYEQYF. The CDR3 DNA sequence: TGTGCCAGCAGCTGGGCTAGCGGGGCCTACGAGCAGTACTTC.

The chain has TRBV18 and TRBJ2-2; D may be TRBD1 or TRBD2 (5 bases each). Germline CDR1 is KGHSH and CDR2 is LQKENI. The CDR3 is 17 amino acids. V lost 3 bases and J lost 0, with 14 bases in between. Here the CDR3 DNA reads TGTGCCAGCTCACCGTCGGGGCGGGCAGCGAACACCGGGGAGCTGTTTTTT. This encodes CASSPSGRAANTGELFF.

The CDR3 DNA follows: TGTGCCAGCACCGGAACGTCCGCGGATCCCAACACCGGGGAGCTGTTTTTT. The encoded protein is CASTGTSADPNTGELFF. V and J are TRBV7-8 and TRBJ2-2; D gene uncertain. Germline V gene sequence: CDR1 SGHVS, CDR2 FQNEAQ. Trimming removed 7 bases at V and 2 bases at J, with 20 bases between. The CDR3 is 17 amino acids. Variable domain in full (rest from reference TRBV7-8 and TRBJ2-2): GAGVSQSPRYKVAKRGQDVALRCDPISGHVSLFWYQQALGQGPEFLTYFQNEAQLDKSGLPSDRFFAERPEGSVSTLKIQRTQQEDSAVYLCASTGTSADPNTGELFFGEGSRLTVL.

V gene TRBV29-1 combines with J gene TRBJ2-1; no clear D gene. This CDR3 has 12 residues. Germline CDR1 is SQVTM and CDR2 is ANQGSEA. The V and J ends lost 5 bases and 0 bases respectively, with 5 bases between them. The CDR3 here is CSVNPSYNEQFF. CDR3 coding DNA: TGCAGCGTTAACCCCTCCTACAATGAGCAGTTCTTC.

This chain joins TRBV25-1 and TRBJ2-5; D is undetermined. The CDR3 spans 13 residues. Germline loops: CDR1 MGHDK, CDR2 SYGVNS. V lost 6 bases and J lost 5, with 13 bases in between. The CDR3 loop is CASRLGNAETQYF. In DNA, the CDR3 is TGTGCCAGCAGATTAGGGAACGCGGAGACCCAGTACTTC.

The sample holds one count of this clone. J is TRBJ2-5 and V is TRBV10-2; 7 bases map to TRBD2. With V trimmed by 6 bases and J by 3 bases, 4 bases remained unmatched. The CDR3 contains 13 residues. In germline, CDR1 is WSHSY, CDR2 SAAADI. CDR3: CASSKREKETQYF. CDR3 bases: TGCGCCAGCAGCAAGCGGGAAAAAGAGACCCAGTACTTC.

The rearrangement joins TRBV5-1 to TRBJ2-5, with D maybe TRBD1 (6 bases). V was cut by 3 bases and J by 1 base, with 19 bases left in between. The CDR3 is 17 amino acids. The V gene's germline CDR1 is SGHRS and CDR2 YFSETQ. The CDR3 region is CASSSPGQFPLQETQYF. For the CDR3, the DNA is TGCGCCAGCAGCTCCCCTGGACAGTTTCCTCTCCAAGAGACCCAGTACTTC.

The gene calls are TRBV9 and TRBJ1-4; D gene uncertain. Germline lookup yields CDR1 SGDLS and CDR2 YYNGEE. The length of the CDR3 is 14 residues. V was shortened by 7 bases and J by 8 bases, with 18 bases between the two germline ends. DNA of the CDR3: TGTGCCAGCGGTCTGGGCGAGAATGGGGAAAAACTGTTTTTT. It yields the protein CASGLGENGEKLFF.

V usage is TRBV7-6 and J usage is TRBJ2-1, with D possibly TRBD1 on 5 matching bases. CDR3 length: 14 residues. Between the trimmed V and J ends, which lost 0 bases and 6 bases, there was a span of 9 bases. CDR1 is SGHVS, CDR2 FNYEAQ, per germline. The CDR3 nucleotides are TGTGCCAGCAGCTTAGCGGTCCAGGGCAATGAGCAGTTCTTC. Residues: CASSLAVQGNEQFF.

The V gene is TRBV27, the J gene TRBJ1-2; no clear D gene. The V gene lost 4 bases and the J gene lost 0 bases, with 15 bases spanning the gap. The CDR3 totals 16 residues. Germline values: CDR1 MNHEY, CDR2 SMNVEV (reference sequence). DNA for the CDR3: TGTGCCAGCAGTTCCCAGGTGACCCTATCTAACTATGGCTACACCTTC. It codes for CASSSQVTLSNYGYTF.

This clone was seen repeatedly, ten times or more. CDR3 coding DNA: TGTGCCAGCAGCCAACTGGAGTTTACGGGGAGCTCCTACAATGAGCAGTTCTTC. Residues: CASSQLEFTGSSYNEQFF. The rearrangement links TRBV4-2 to TRBJ2-1, with D tentatively TRBD2 (5 bases). This CDR3 comprises 18 residues. CDR1 is LGHNA, CDR2 YNFKEQ, per germline. The V end lost 2 bases, the J end lost 0 bases, and 17 bases lay between the germline ends.

This clone is a singleton in its sample. The chain uses TRBV28 and TRBJ2-6, with 11 nucleotides matching TRBD1. Germline values: CDR1 MDHEN, CDR2 SYDVKM. This CDR3 is built from 19 residues. V was pared by 7 bases and J by 2 bases, with 13 bases of the junction left unmatched. The CDR3 here is CASTLPARTGGAGANVLTF. The CDR3 bases are TGTGCCAGCACCCTCCCGGCCAGGACAGGGGGCGCTGGGGCCAACGTCCTGACTTTC.

J is TRBJ2-7 and V is TRBV27; D gene ambiguous. CDR3 length: 13 residues. Trimming removed 4 bases at V and 1 base at J, with 8 bases between. Germline lookup yields CDR1 MNHEY and CDR2 SMNVEV (reference sequence). CDR3 sequence (DNA): TGTGCCAGCAGTTGGTACAGTTCCTACGAGCAGTACTTC. Translation gives CASSWYSSYEQYF.

The chain is built from TRBV11-2 and TRBJ2-3, with D possibly matching TRBD2 (5 bases). This CDR3 region has 14 residues. V gave up 3 bases and J gave up 9 bases, with 16 bases separating them. Germline V CDR1 and CDR2: SGHAT, FQNNGV. The CDR3 nucleotides read TGTGCCAGCAGCTTCCCCGCTGCGGGCGTCACGCAGTATTTT. It encodes CASSFPAAGVTQYF.

The table lists this clone with a count of one. The chain's CDR3 is CASSLRAVTGELFF. The DNA of the CDR3 is TGTGCCAGCAGCTTACGTGCCGTCACCGGGGAGCTGTTTTTT. This sequence joins TRBV11-2 and TRBJ2-2; D ambiguous. CDR1 SGHAT and CDR2 FQNNGV come from the germline V gene. Trimming removed 2 bases at V and 4 bases at J, with 8 bases between. The CDR3 is 14 amino acids.

CDR3 protein: CASSTGPSSEQFF. In DNA form, the CDR3 reads TGTGCCAGCAGCACGGGACCCTCCAGTGAGCAGTTCTTC. J is TRBJ2-1 and V is TRBV7-9, with D possibly being TRBD1 or TRBD2 (5 bases each). V was shortened by 5 bases and J by 9 bases, with 14 bases between the two germline ends. The CDR3 contains 13 residues. The germline gives CDR1 SEHNR, CDR2 FQNEAQ (reference sequence).

V is TRBV5-6 and J is TRBJ2-2; 10 bases line up with TRBD2. Losses at the gene ends were 0 bases for V and 7 bases for J; bases not matched to a gene: 12. The CDR3 covers 18 residues. Germline V gene data show CDR1 as SGHDT and CDR2 as YYEEEE. The CDR3 loop reads CASSLGPSSGRADGELFF. DNA for the CDR3: TGTGCCAGCAGCTTGGGGCCCAGCAGCGGGAGGGCCGACGGGGAGCTGTTTTTT. Full variable domain (remainder filled in from reference TRBV5-6 and TRBJ2-2): DAGVTQSPTHLIKTRGQQVTLRCSPKSGHDTVSWYQQALGQGPQFIFQYYEEEERQRGNFPDRFSGHQFPNYSSELNVNALLLGDSALYLCASSLGPSSGRADGELFFGEGSRLTVL.

The gene calls are TRBV21-1 and TRBJ2-7; the table gives TRBD1 as D, unverified against the DNA. TRBV21-1 counts as a pseudogene. The CDR3 loop spans 14 amino acids. The CDR3: CASSRRTGSYEQYF. The CDR3 coding sequence is TGTGCCAGCAGCAGACGGACAGGCTCCTACGAGCAGTACTTC.